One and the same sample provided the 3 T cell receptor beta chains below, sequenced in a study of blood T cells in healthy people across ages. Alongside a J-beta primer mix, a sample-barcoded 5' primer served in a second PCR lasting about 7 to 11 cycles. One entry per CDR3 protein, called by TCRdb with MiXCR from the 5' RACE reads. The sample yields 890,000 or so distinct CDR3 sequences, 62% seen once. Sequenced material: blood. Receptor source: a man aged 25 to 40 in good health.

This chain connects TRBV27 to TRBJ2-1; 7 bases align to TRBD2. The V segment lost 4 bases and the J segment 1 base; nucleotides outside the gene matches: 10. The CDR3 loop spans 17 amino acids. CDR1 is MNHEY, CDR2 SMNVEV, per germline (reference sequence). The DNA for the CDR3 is TGTGCCAGCAGTTGGGGAGTCCGGGGGGAGTCCTACAATGAGCAGTTCTTC. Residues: CASSWGVRGESYNEQFF.

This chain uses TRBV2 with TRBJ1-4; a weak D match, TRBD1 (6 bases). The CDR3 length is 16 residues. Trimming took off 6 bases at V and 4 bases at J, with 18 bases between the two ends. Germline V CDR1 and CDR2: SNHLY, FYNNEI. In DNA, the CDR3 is TGTGCCAGCAGCAAGAGGGGGGCGCGGAATAATGAAAAACTGTTTTTT. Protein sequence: CASSKRGARNNEKLFF.

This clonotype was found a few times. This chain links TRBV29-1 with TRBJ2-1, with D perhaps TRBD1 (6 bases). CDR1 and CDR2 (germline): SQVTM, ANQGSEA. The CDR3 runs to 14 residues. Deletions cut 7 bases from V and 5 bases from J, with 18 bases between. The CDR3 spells CSAQSWGQHNEQFF. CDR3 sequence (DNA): TGCAGCGCCCAGTCCTGGGGGCAACACAATGAGCAGTTCTTC.